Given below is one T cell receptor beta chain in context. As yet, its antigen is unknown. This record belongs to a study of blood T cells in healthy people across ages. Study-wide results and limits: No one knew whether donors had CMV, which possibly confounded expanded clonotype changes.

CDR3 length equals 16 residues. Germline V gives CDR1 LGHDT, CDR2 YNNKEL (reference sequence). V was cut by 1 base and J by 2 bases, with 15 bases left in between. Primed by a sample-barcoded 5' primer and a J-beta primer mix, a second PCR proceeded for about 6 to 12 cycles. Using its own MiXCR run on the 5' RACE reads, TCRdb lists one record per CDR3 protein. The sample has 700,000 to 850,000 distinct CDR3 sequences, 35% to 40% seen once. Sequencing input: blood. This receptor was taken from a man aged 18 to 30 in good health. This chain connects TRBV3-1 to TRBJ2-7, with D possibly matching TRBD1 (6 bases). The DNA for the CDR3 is TGTGCCAGCAGCCAAGGACTGACAGGATCGACCTACGAGCAGTACTTC. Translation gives CASSQGLTGSTYEQYF.